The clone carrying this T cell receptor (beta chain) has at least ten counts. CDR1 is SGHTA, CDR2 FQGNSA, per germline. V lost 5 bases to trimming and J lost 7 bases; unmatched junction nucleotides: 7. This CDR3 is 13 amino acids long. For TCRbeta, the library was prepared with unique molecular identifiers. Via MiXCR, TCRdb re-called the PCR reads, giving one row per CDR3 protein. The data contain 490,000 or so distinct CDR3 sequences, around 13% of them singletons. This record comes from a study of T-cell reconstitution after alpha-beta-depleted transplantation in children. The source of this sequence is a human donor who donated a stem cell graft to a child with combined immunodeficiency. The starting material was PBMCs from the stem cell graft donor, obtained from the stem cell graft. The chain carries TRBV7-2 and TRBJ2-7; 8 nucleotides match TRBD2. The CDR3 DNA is TGTGCCAGCAGCCCGGGACTAGTTGGAGAGCAGTACTTC. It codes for CASSPGLVGEQYF.